A single sample gave rise to the 29 T cell receptor beta chains below, sequenced in a study of PD-L1 blockade in urothelial cancer. Stated time point: pretreatment peripheral blood. This table comes from immunoSEQ multiplex PCR, and its TCRdb copy is limited to in-frame clones, with some not included. The table has about 47,000 clones, around 84% seen once; the top ten hold about a sixth. Sequencing used PBMCs, obtained around atezolizumab (anti-PD-L1) treatment. These receptor sequences come from a man aged 55 to 70 with urothelial cancer.

J is TRBJ2-7 and V is TRBV11-2, with D perhaps matching TRBD1 (5 bases). CDR3 length: 15 residues. The V and J ends lost 0 bases and 3 bases respectively, with 12 bases between them. Germline loops: CDR1 SGHAT, CDR2 FQNNGV. CDR3 DNA sequence: TGTGCCAGCAGCTTAGATCAGGGTAGGGTCTACGAGCAGTACTTC. It codes for CASSLDQGRVYEQYF.

The V call is TRBV28, the J call TRBJ1-1, with 9 bases fitting TRBD1. This CDR3 is built from 14 residues. The ends lost 5 bases at V and 4 bases at J; junction bases unmatched: 5. Germline V gene lookup returns CDR1 MDHEN and CDR2 SYDVKM. This CDR3 reads CASSPPGQGTEAFF. CDR3 DNA sequence: TGTGCCAGCAGTCCACCGGGACAGGGCACTGAAGCTTTCTTT.

The chain uses TRBV28 and TRBJ2-2; 8 positions agree with TRBD2. The V segment lost 6 bases and the J segment 1 base; nucleotides outside the gene matches: 4. This CDR3 has 15 amino acids. Germline V CDR1 and CDR2: MDHEN, SYDVKM. This CDR3 is CASRTSGGNTGELFF. The CDR3 DNA sequence: TGTGCCAGCAGAACTAGCGGAGGGAACACCGGGGAGCTGTTTTTT.

This chain links TRBV28 with TRBJ1-5; the match to TRBD1 covers 9 bases. The CDR3 loop spans 14 amino acids. The V gene end was trimmed by 6 bases and the J gene end by 12 bases; junction bases not matched to a gene: 12. Germline lookup yields CDR1 MDHEN and CDR2 SYDVKM. As DNA, the CDR3 is TGTGCCAGCAGGTCTACAGGGGGCGCGGGTCGCCAGCATTTT. As protein: CASRSTGGAGRQHF.

This clone came up a few times. This sequence joins TRBV5-1 and TRBJ2-7, with 7 positions matching TRBD2. The V and J ends lost 4 bases and 4 bases, in that order; junction bases with no gene match: 11. CDR1 is SGHRS, CDR2 YFSETQ, per germline. This CDR3 has 15 amino acids. The CDR3 DNA sequence: TGCGCCAGCAGCCCGGCGGCTAGCGGATTATACGAGCAGTACTTC. This gives the protein CASSPAASGLYEQYF.

This chain uses TRBV2 with TRBJ1-1; D remains unclear. The germline V and J ends were trimmed by 3 bases and 1 base, with 9 bases remaining between them. Germline CDR1 reads SNHLY; CDR2 reads FYNNEI. This CDR3 is built from 14 residues. The CDR3: CASSDELWNTEAFF. The CDR3 DNA reads TGTGCCAGCAGTGATGAACTCTGGAACACTGAAGCTTTCTTT.

The chain links TRBV7-2 to TRBJ1-2, with a possible D match to TRBD1 (5 bases). The CDR3 runs 15 residues. The V end was cut by 2 bases, the J end by 2 bases, with 12 bases between. From germline, CDR1 is SGHTA and CDR2 FQGNSA. In DNA, the CDR3 is TGTGCCAGCAGCTTATCAAAAGGGGCCAACTATGGCTACACCTTC. This gives the protein CASSLSKGANYGYTF.

The chain combines TRBV19 with TRBJ2-7; maybe TRBD1 (7 bases). The CDR3 is made up of 12 amino acids. Trimming pared 3 bases from V and 6 bases from J, leaving 9 bases between. CDR1 is LNHDA and CDR2 is SQIVND in the germline V gene (reference sequence). The CDR3 nucleotides are TGTGCCAGTAGTATCCAGGGGGGCGAGCAGTACTTC. Translating it yields CASSIQGGEQYF.

Only one count was recorded for this clone. The chain recombines TRBV6-5 with TRBJ1-2; 10 positions match TRBD1. The germline V gene has CDR1 MNHEY and CDR2 SVGAGI. V lost 5 bases to trimming and J lost 7 bases; unmatched junction nucleotides: 10. The CDR3 spans 15 residues. CDR3 in amino acids: CASSTPGQGDRGYTF. As DNA, the CDR3 is TGTGCCAGCAGTACCCCCGGACAGGGGGATCGTGGCTACACCTTC.

The chain joins TRBV7-8 to TRBJ2-2, with D perhaps TRBD2 (6 bases). V gave up 4 bases and J gave up 3 bases, with 9 bases separating them. In germline, CDR1 is SGHVS, CDR2 FQNEAQ. The CDR3 extends over 14 amino acids. CDR3: CASSSGTDTGELFF. The DNA for the CDR3 is TGTGCCAGCAGCTCCGGGACTGACACCGGGGAGCTGTTTTTT.

The V and J genes are TRBV2 and TRBJ1-1; D ambiguous. The germline V gene has CDR1 SNHLY and CDR2 FYNNEI. The CDR3 is 13 residues long. V lost 6 bases and J 1 base, leaving 9 bases between the germline ends. CDR3 residues: CASRRAKNTEAFF. The CDR3 coding sequence is TGTGCCAGCAGGCGGGCCAAGAACACTGAAGCTTTCTTT. Combining the CDR3 with reference TRBV2 and TRBJ1-1 gives the whole variable domain EPEVTQTPSHQVTQMGQEVILRCVPISNHLYFYWYRQILGQKVEFLVSFYNNEISEKSEIFDDQFSVERPDGSNFTLKIRSTKLEDSAMYFCASRRAKNTEAFFGQGTRLTVV.

The J gene is TRBJ2-7, the V gene TRBV19, with D possibly matching TRBD1 (6 bases). The V gene lost 3 bases and the J gene lost 5 bases, with 20 bases spanning the gap. The CDR3 length is 16 residues. Germline assignment: CDR1 LNHDA and CDR2 SQIVND (reference sequence). DNA of the CDR3: TGTGCCAGTAGTATCCCCACCCGGGACATTTCCCACGAGCAGTACTTC. Encoded protein: CASSIPTRDISHEQYF.

V gene TRBV9 combines with J gene TRBJ2-3; D is perhaps TRBD2 (5 bases). V lost 6 bases and J lost 0, with 11 bases in between. Germline loops: CDR1 SGDLS, CDR2 YYNGEE. The CDR3 has 14 residues. The CDR3 DNA is TGTGCCAGCAATGGAGGTGCTAGCACAGATACGCAGTATTTT. Residues: CASNGGASTDTQYF.

V is TRBV5-4 and J is TRBJ1-6; TRBD1 might be the D (6 bases). CDR3 length equals 17 residues. Trimming shortened V by 0 bases and J by 6 bases, and 16 bases separated the two germline ends. CDR1 and CDR2 (germline): SGHNT, YYREEE (reference sequence). The DNA of the CDR3 is TGTGCCAGCAGCTTGGCCTCCATGGGGGGGCCTAATTCACCCCTCCACTTT. This sequence encodes CASSLASMGGPNSPLHF.

The chain is built from TRBV28 and TRBJ2-1; 9 nucleotides line up with TRBD2. The CDR3 is 14 amino acids. Germline V gene sequence: CDR1 MDHEN, CDR2 SYDVKM. Losses at the gene ends were 1 base for V and 9 bases for J; bases not matched to a gene: 4. CDR3 bases: TGTGCCAGCAGTTTATCTGGCGGGGGGGGTGAGCAGTTCTTC. Translating gives CASSLSGGGGEQFF.

The rearrangement uses TRBV5-6 and TRBJ2-3, with a possible D match to TRBD1 (5 bases). The length of the CDR3 is 13 residues. Trimming removed 4 bases from V and 6 bases from J, with 12 bases in between. The germline CDR1 and CDR2 sequences are SGHDT and YYEEEE. Written as DNA, the CDR3 is TGTGCCAGCAGCAGGGGAAAAGGGGATACGCAGTATTTT. This sequence encodes CASSRGKGDTQYF. Combining the CDR3 with reference TRBV5-6 and TRBJ2-3 gives the whole variable domain DAGVTQSPTHLIKTRGQQVTLRCSPKSGHDTVSWYQQALGQGPQFIFQYYEEEERQRGNFPDRFSGHQFPNYSSELNVNALLLGDSALYLCASSRGKGDTQYFGPGTRLTVL.

This chain uses TRBV4-3 with TRBJ2-5, with 12 bases that match TRBD2. Germline values: CDR1 LGHNA, CDR2 YSLEER. This CDR3 has 15 residues. V lost 5 bases and J lost 5; bases outside the gene matches: 6. CDR3 DNA: TGCGCCAGCAGCTTCCGACTAGCGGGAGCGGAGACCCAGTACTTC. Protein: CASSFRLAGAETQYF.

This clone has a handful of counts. This chain connects TRBV2 to TRBJ2-1; D uncertain. Looked up from germline, CDR1 is SNHLY and CDR2 is FYNNEI. The CDR3 runs 13 residues. V was shortened by 6 bases and J by 5 bases, with 11 bases between the two germline ends. The CDR3 DNA reads as TGTGCCAGCAGCGCAGACTGGGACAATGAGCAGTTCTTC. It specifies CASSADWDNEQFF.

A few counts support this clone. The chain joins TRBV6-5 to TRBJ1-5; D not certain. Trimming pared 8 bases from V and 2 bases from J, leaving 10 bases between. Germline loops: CDR1 MNHEY, CDR2 SVGAGI. The CDR3 extends over 13 amino acids. The CDR3 sequence: CASATSGNQPQHF. DNA for the CDR3: TGTGCCAGCGCCACGTCGGGCAATCAGCCCCAGCATTTT.

The chain is built from TRBV29-1 and TRBJ1-2; the match to TRBD1 covers 7 bases. Trimming removed 4 bases from V and 5 bases from J; junction bases left unmatched: 13. Germline loops: CDR1 SQVTM, CDR2 ANQGSEA. This CDR3 contains 15 residues. The CDR3 DNA sequence: TGCAGCGTTGCCCATCCCCGAGCAGGGGGGTATGGCTACACCTTC. Translating it yields CSVAHPRAGGYGYTF.

The chain carries TRBV25-1 and TRBJ1-2; D not resolved. This CDR3 is built from 12 residues. Trimming removed 5 bases at V and 3 bases at J, with 7 bases between. Germline assignment: CDR1 MGHDK and CDR2 SYGVNS. As DNA, the CDR3 is TGTGCCAGCAGTACAGTGGACTATGGCTACACCTTC. Its protein product is CASSTVDYGYTF.

The V gene is TRBV15, the J gene TRBJ2-3; 9 bases map to TRBD1. Losses at the gene ends were 9 bases for V and 5 bases for J; bases not matched to a gene: 12. This CDR3 spans 15 amino acids. Germline loops: CDR1 LNHNV, CDR2 YYDKDF (reference sequence). The DNA of the CDR3 is TGTGCCACTCAGGAGGGACAGGGCAAGGAAGATACGCAGTATTTT. As protein: CATQEGQGKEDTQYF.

The genes are TRBV5-4 and TRBJ2-3; tentative D call: TRBD2 (5 bases). Trimming took 3 bases from V and 3 from J, leaving 17 bases between them. This CDR3 comprises 16 residues. Per germline, CDR1 SGHNT and CDR2 YYREEE (reference sequence). Here the CDR3 DNA reads TGTGCCAGCAGCTCCGCCAAAGTCAGAGGGACAGATACGCAGTATTTT. Protein: CASSSAKVRGTDTQYF.

The V and J genes are TRBV19 and TRBJ1-2; D is perhaps TRBD1 (5 bases). With 7 bases removed from V and 4 bases from J, the gap between germline ends came to 13 bases. This CDR3 is 13 amino acids long. CDR1 and CDR2 from the germline V gene are LNHDA and SQIVND (reference sequence). This CDR3 reads CASTPDGGYGYTF. CDR3 in DNA: TGTGCCAGTACGCCCGACGGGGGCTATGGCTACACCTTC.

The chain links TRBV25-1 to TRBJ2-3; TRBD2 aligns across 8 bases. Germline V gene data show CDR1 as MGHDK and CDR2 as SYGVNS. Germline trimming cut 4 bases from V and 4 bases from J; bases unmatched to any gene: 7. The CDR3 is 15 residues long. Here the CDR3 DNA reads TGTGCCAGCAGTGTCAGCGGGGGTCCCTCAGATACGCAGTATTTT. This encodes CASSVSGGPSDTQYF.

The chain has TRBV2 and TRBJ2-2; 9 bases agree with TRBD2. The CDR3 loop spans 18 amino acids. The V and J ends lost 3 bases and 0 bases, in that order; junction bases with no gene match: 8. Germline loops: CDR1 SNHLY, CDR2 FYNNEI. DNA for the CDR3: TGTGCCAGCAGTGACCCCAGCGGGGGGCTCGCGAACACCGGGGAGCTGTTTTTT. Protein: CASSDPSGGLANTGELFF.

The rearrangement uses TRBV29-1 and TRBJ1-5; no firm D call. CDR1 is SQVTM, CDR2 ANQGSEA, per germline. V was shortened by 6 bases and J by 7 bases, with 10 bases between the two germline ends. CDR3 size: 11 residues. CDR3 sequence (DNA): TGCAGCGTGGGAGGCTCCCAGCCCCAGCATTTT. Translation: CSVGGSQPQHF.

This chain joins TRBV6-5 and TRBJ1-4; TRBD1 matches at 9 bases. Germline assignment: CDR1 MNHEY and CDR2 SVGAGI. V gave up 6 bases and J gave up 14 bases; unmatched junction bases: 10. The CDR3 extends over 13 amino acids. CDR3 nucleotides: TGTGCCAGCAGCCCCGGGACAGGGAGAAGTCTGTTTTTT. Residues: CASSPGTGRSLFF.

This chain uses TRBV28 with TRBJ2-3; TRBD2 aligns across 8 bases. The germline CDR1 and CDR2 sequences are MDHEN and SYDVKM. The CDR3 totals 16 residues. Trimming took 5 bases from V and 8 from J; bases not matched to a gene: 15. CDR3 coding DNA: TGTGCCAGCAGTCCCTTGGCGGGGGGCCCTGAGGGTACGCAGTATTTT. Translating it yields CASSPLAGGPEGTQYF.